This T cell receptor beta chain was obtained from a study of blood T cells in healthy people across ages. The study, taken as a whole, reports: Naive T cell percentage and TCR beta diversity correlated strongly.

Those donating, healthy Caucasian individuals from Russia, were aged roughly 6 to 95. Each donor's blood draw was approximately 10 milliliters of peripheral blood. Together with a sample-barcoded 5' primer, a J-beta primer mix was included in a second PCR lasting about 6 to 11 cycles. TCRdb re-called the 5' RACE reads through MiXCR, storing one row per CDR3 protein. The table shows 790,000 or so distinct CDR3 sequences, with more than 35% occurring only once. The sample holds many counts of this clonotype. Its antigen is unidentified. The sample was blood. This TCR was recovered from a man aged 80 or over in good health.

The CDR3 nucleotides are TGTGCCAGCATGAATCCGCCTGGACACAACTACGAGCAGTACTTC. It specifies CASMNPPGHNYEQYF. V usage is TRBV28 and J usage is TRBJ2-7, with a weak D call TRBD1 (5 bases). V lost 7 bases and J 3 bases, leaving 19 bases between the germline ends. Germline CDR1 reads MDHEN; CDR2 reads SYDVKM. The CDR3 is 15 residues long.